This T cell receptor beta chain derives from a study of blood T cell repertoires in COVID-19. Germline CDR1 reads SGHRS; CDR2 reads YFSETQ. The J segment lost 3 bases and the V segment lost 4 bases, leaving 11 bases of the junction unmatched. This CDR3 has 17 residues. Study processing details: How many nucleated cells were present was estimated from reference gene primer amplification. Profiling relied on immunoSEQ multiplex PCR, and the TCRdb table lists in-frame clones only, not all of them. V and J calls and clone size are as listed in that table; D and trimming were resolved from the DNA. This sample has 170,000 or so clones; 80% to 85% occur once, and the top ten carry 11% to 15%.

J is TRBJ2-1 and V is TRBV5-1; 9 bases match TRBD2. Sequencing was carried out using peripheral blood. This receptor was obtained from a man between 18 and 29 years old with active or convalescent COVID-19. The CDR3 DNA reads as TGCGCCAGCAGCACGTCGCGACTAGCGGACCTCTACAATGAGCAGTTCTTC. It translates to CASSTSRLADLYNEQFF.